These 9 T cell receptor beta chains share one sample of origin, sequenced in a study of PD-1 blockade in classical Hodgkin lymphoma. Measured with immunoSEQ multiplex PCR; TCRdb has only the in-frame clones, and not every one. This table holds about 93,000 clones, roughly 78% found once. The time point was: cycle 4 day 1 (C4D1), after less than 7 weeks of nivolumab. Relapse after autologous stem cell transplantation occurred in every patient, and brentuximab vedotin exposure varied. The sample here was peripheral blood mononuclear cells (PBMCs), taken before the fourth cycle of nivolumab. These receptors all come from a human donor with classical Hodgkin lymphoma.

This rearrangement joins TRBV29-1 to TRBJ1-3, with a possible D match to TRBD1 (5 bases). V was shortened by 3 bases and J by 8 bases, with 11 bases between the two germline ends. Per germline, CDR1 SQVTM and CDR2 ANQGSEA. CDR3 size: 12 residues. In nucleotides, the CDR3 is TGCAGCGTTGAGGGTTGGGGGGACACCATATATTTT. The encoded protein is CSVEGWGDTIYF.

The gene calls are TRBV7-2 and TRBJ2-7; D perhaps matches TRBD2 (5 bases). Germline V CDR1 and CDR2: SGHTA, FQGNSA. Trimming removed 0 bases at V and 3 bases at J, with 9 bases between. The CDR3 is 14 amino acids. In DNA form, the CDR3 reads TGTGCCAGCAGCTTAGCTGGAACTAGCTACGAGCAGTACTTC. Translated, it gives CASSLAGTSYEQYF.

CDR3 in DNA: TGTGCCAGCAGCCTTACGGGACTTAATGAAAAACTGTTTTTT. Translation gives CASSLTGLNEKLFF. V gene TRBV13 combines with J gene TRBJ1-4; perhaps TRBD1 as D (5 bases). V dropped 5 bases and J dropped 4 bases, with 11 bases sitting between them. This CDR3 has 14 amino acids. The germline V gene has CDR1 PRHDT and CDR2 FYEKMQ (reference sequence). The full variable domain, completed using reference TRBV13 and TRBJ1-4, is AAGVIQSPRHLIKEKRETATLKCYPIPRHDTVYWYQQGPGQDPQFLISFYEKMQSDKGSIPDRFSAQQFSDYHSELNMSSLELGDSALYFCASSLTGLNEKLFFGSGTQLSVL.

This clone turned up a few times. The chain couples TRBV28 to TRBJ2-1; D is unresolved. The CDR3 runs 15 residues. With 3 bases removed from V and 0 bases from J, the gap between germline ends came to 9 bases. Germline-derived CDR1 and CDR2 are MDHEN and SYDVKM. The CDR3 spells CASSFLRASYNEQFF. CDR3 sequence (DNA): TGTGCCAGCAGTTTCTTAAGGGCCTCCTACAATGAGCAGTTCTTC.

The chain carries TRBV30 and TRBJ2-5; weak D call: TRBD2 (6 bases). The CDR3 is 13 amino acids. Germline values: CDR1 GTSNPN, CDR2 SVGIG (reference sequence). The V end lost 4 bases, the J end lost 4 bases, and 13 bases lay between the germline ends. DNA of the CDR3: TGTGCCTGGACCGGAGGGAACGGAGAGACCCAGTACTTC. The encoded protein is CAWTGGNGETQYF.

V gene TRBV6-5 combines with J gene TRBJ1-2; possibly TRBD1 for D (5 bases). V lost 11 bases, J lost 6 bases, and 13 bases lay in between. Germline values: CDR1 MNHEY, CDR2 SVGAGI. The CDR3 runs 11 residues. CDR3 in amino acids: CAGQGTDGYTF. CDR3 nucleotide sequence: TGTGCCGGTCAGGGTACCGATGGCTACACCTTC.

The chain's CDR3 is CASSAEGVGDTQYF. CDR3 bases: TGTGCCAGCAGCGCCGAGGGGGTGGGGGATACGCAGTATTTT. The rearrangement uses TRBV7-9 and TRBJ2-3, with D perhaps TRBD1 (6 bases). CDR3 size: 14 residues. In germline, CDR1 is SEHNR, CDR2 FQNEAQ (reference sequence). V was clipped by 5 bases and J by 6 bases, with 15 bases between them.

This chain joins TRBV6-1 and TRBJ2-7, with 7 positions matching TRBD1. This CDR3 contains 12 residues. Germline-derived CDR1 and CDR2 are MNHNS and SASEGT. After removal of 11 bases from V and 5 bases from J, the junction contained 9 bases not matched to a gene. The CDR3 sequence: CAGTPGGDEQYF. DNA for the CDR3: TGTGCCGGGACCCCAGGGGGAGACGAGCAGTACTTC.

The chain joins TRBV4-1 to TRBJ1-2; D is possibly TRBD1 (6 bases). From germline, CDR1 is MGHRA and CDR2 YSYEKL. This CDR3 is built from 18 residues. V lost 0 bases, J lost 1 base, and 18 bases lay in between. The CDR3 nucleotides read TGCGCCAGCAGCCAAGAACGGCTCGACAGGAGCATTAACTATGGCTACACCTTC. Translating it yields CASSQERLDRSINYGYTF.